The clone carrying this T cell receptor (beta chain) occurred once. These data come from a study of blood T cell repertoires in COVID-19. Study summary: Spain, Italy and the United States supplied samples that represented acute and convalescent COVID-19. PBMCs, B-cell-depleted T cells, or T cells provided the cDNA or gDNA that made up the material.

Authors' analysis steps: It was from reference gene primer amplification that nucleated cell counts were estimated. Data came from immunoSEQ multiplex PCR; TCRdb stores just in-frame clones and leaves some out. Clonal size and the V and J genes are those of that table, whereas D and trimming came from the DNA. The sample comprises about 48,000 clones, approximately 87% of which are singletons, and under 6% rests with the top ten. Germline CDR1 is MNHEY and CDR2 is SMNVEV (reference sequence). This CDR3 has 18 residues. Between the trimmed V and J ends, which lost 0 bases and 4 bases, there was a span of 21 bases.

The material sequenced was peripheral blood. The TCR originated in a woman aged 60-70 years with acute or convalescent COVID-19. The gene calls are TRBV27 and TRBJ1-1; a weak D match, TRBD1 (5 bases). The CDR3 coding sequence is TGTGCCAGCAGTTTATCGGCGACAGTCAACATTATGAGCACTGAAGCTTTCTTT. Translation gives CASSLSATVNIMSTEAFF.